These 28 T cell receptor beta chains came from one sample sequenced in a study of shared clonotypes between healthy human individuals. CD45RO-negative, CCR7-positively selected cells formed the naive CD8 fraction, excluding terminally differentiated effector memory CD45RA+ cells. Here immunoSEQ multiplex PCR was the method, and the copy in TCRdb shows in-frame clones only, minus some. The data hold over 2,000,000 clones, with roughly 95% observed a single time. The sample was naive CD8+ T cells from PBMCs. These receptors were obtained from a man younger than 30 in good health. Some clones in this sample may be carry-over from other donors' samples.

The chain employs TRBV7-9 and TRBJ1-1, with TRBD1 identical over 9 bases. Per the germline V gene, CDR1 is SEHNR and CDR2 is FQNEAQ (reference sequence). The CDR3 covers 15 residues. V lost 4 bases and J lost 6; bases outside the gene matches: 9. The DNA for the CDR3 is TGTGCCAGCAGCTCCAGTTGGACAGGGGCGGCTGAAGCTTTCTTT. This translates into CASSSSWTGAAEAFF.

With respect to this clone: Different DNA sequences within this sample yield the same CDR3. V and J are TRBV9 and TRBJ1-2; TRBD1 matches 7 bases. Per the germline V gene, CDR1 is SGDLS and CDR2 is YYNGEE. The CDR3 consists of 14 residues. V trimming: 0 bases; J trimming: 5 bases; junction bases outside the gene matches: 4. In DNA, the CDR3 is TGTGCCAGCAGCGTAGCGCCAGGGGGATATGGCTACACCTTC. Translation gives CASSVAPGGYGYTF.

Concerning this clone: Other nucleotide sequences from this sample produce the same CDR3. The chain is built from TRBV4-3 and TRBJ2-7; D may be TRBD1 (6 bases). CDR3 length: 16 amino acids. Germline V gene lookup returns CDR1 LGHNA and CDR2 YSLEER. Between the trimmed V and J ends, which lost 3 bases and 0 bases, there was a span of 15 bases. Here the CDR3 reads CASSQVVEGDSYEQYF. As DNA, the CDR3 is TGCGCCAGCAGCCAGGTCGTCGAGGGGGACTCCTACGAGCAGTACTTC.

The rearrangement links TRBV11-3 to TRBJ1-2; D is possibly TRBD1 (6 bases). The CDR3 is 11 residues long. V lost 10 bases and J lost 4, with 10 bases in between. Germline CDR1 reads SGHNT; CDR2 reads YENEEA. The CDR3: CAIGQSYGYTF. CDR3 DNA: TGTGCCATCGGACAGTCCTATGGCTACACCTTC.

The chain uses TRBV28 and TRBJ2-1; the D is unclear. The CDR3 is made up of 13 amino acids. Germline CDR1 reads MDHEN; CDR2 reads SYDVKM. Trimming left V 5 bases short and J 6 bases short, with 11 bases between. The DNA of the CDR3 is TGTGCCAGCAGTCCCAGGTCGGTCAATGAGCAGTTCTTC. Its protein is CASSPRSVNEQFF.

V and J are TRBV28 and TRBJ1-1; the D is unclear. This CDR3 is built from 10 residues. The V gene lost 4 bases and the J gene lost 7 bases, with 4 bases spanning the gap. The germline gives CDR1 MDHEN, CDR2 SYDVKM. The CDR3 sequence: CASSSFEAFF. The CDR3 region has the DNA TGTGCCAGCAGTTCCTTTGAAGCTTTCTTT.

A note on this clone: Other DNA sequences from this sample encode an identical CDR3 as well. This chain joins TRBV9 and TRBJ2-3; 10 positions match TRBD2. The V and J ends lost 4 bases and 6 bases, in that order; junction bases with no gene match: 8. The length of the CDR3 is 15 residues. Germline lookup yields CDR1 SGDLS and CDR2 YYNGEE. CDR3 protein: CASSPWTSGTDTQYF. In DNA, the CDR3 is TGTGCCAGCAGCCCTTGGACTAGCGGAACGGATACGCAGTATTTT.

This chain links TRBV25-1 with TRBJ1-6; D unclear. Germline V gene lookup returns CDR1 MGHDK and CDR2 SYGVNS. The CDR3 is made up of 15 amino acids. V was clipped by 2 bases and J by 0 bases, with 5 bases between them. CDR3 DNA sequence: TGTGCCAGCAGTGAAAGAGGCTCCTATAATTCACCCCTCCACTTT. As protein: CASSERGSYNSPLHF.

The chain has TRBV7-9 and TRBJ2-7; no definite D call. From germline, CDR1 is SEHNR and CDR2 FQNEAQ (reference sequence). V lost 1 base to trimming and J lost 5 bases, with 12 bases between them. CDR3 length equals 14 residues. The DNA of the CDR3 is TGTGCCAGCAGCTTAGTACAGCCTCATCACGAGCAGTACTTC. It yields the protein CASSLVQPHHEQYF.

In regard to this clone: Compared with germline, one end of the junction differs, possibly owing to a read error. The rearrangement joins TRBV5-6 to TRBJ2-7; a weak D match, TRBD2 (6 bases). Germline CDR1 is SGHDT and CDR2 is YYEEEE. This CDR3 is built from 15 residues. DNA for the CDR3: TGTGCCAGCAGATTGGAGGGACGGGCAACCTACGAGCAGTACTTC. It yields the protein CASRLEGRATYEQYF.

The chain uses TRBV30 and TRBJ2-7; perhaps TRBD2 as D (5 bases). The CDR3 totals 12 residues. Germline V gives CDR1 GTSNPN, CDR2 SVGIG (reference sequence). V shed 3 bases and J shed 5 bases, with 11 bases lying between them. As DNA, the CDR3 is TGTGCCTGGAGCCCCCCCGGGGACGAGCAGTACTTC. Its translation: CAWSPPGDEQYF.

The chain carries TRBV6-1 and TRBJ2-7; 9 bases align to TRBD2. This CDR3 comprises 14 residues. The V and J ends lost 7 bases and 4 bases, in that order; junction bases with no gene match: 8. CDR1 is MNHNS and CDR2 is SASEGT in the germline V gene. This CDR3 reads CASTEGSGSYEQYF. DNA of the CDR3: TGTGCCAGCACTGAGGGTAGCGGGAGTTACGAGCAGTACTTC.

This chain links TRBV19 with TRBJ2-6; maybe TRBD1 (5 bases). V was pared by 2 bases and J by 2 bases, with 7 bases between. CDR1 is LNHDA, CDR2 SQIVND, per germline (reference sequence). This CDR3 comprises 15 residues. The CDR3 reads CASSIQGTGANVLTF. The CDR3 bases are TGTGCCAGTAGTATACAGGGAACTGGGGCCAACGTCCTGACTTTC.

This clone was observed a single time. The V call is TRBV5-6, the J call TRBJ2-3; D is possibly TRBD2 (5 bases). Trimming left V 5 bases short and J 6 bases short, with 22 bases between. Per germline, CDR1 SGHDT and CDR2 YYEEEE. The CDR3 spans 16 residues. CDR3 sequence (DNA): TGTGCCAGCAGTCCCATTCGTTGGACTCCCGTTGATACGCAGTATTTT. Protein sequence: CASSPIRWTPVDTQYF.

The chain employs TRBV4-1 and TRBJ2-3, with 7 positions matching TRBD2. V gave up 5 bases and J gave up 4 bases; unmatched junction bases: 9. Germline V gene data show CDR1 as MGHRA and CDR2 as YSYEKL. The CDR3 runs 15 residues. The CDR3 spells CASSEAREEADTQYF. In DNA form, the CDR3 reads TGCGCCAGCAGCGAAGCCCGGGAGGAAGCAGATACGCAGTATTTT.

A note on this clone: This specimen includes other DNA sequences encoding the same CDR3. The chain is built from TRBV27 and TRBJ2-7; a weak D match, TRBD2 (7 bases). The germline V gene has CDR1 MNHEY and CDR2 SMNVEV (reference sequence). V dropped 3 bases and J dropped 2 bases, with 11 bases sitting between them. CDR3 length equals 14 residues. The CDR3 loop is CASSFWGGPYEQYF. CDR3 nucleotide sequence: TGTGCCAGCAGTTTCTGGGGGGGCCCCTACGAGCAGTACTTC.

Comment on this clone: Other DNA sequences from this sample encode an identical CDR3 as well. V is TRBV11-2 and J is TRBJ2-1; D perhaps matches TRBD2 (5 bases). From germline, CDR1 is SGHAT and CDR2 FQNNGV. This CDR3 is built from 16 residues. Trimming removed 1 base from V and 0 bases from J, with 10 bases in between. The CDR3 loop reads CASSLGPGSSYNEQFF. DNA for the CDR3: TGTGCCAGCAGCTTAGGTCCGGGAAGCTCCTACAATGAGCAGTTCTTC.

V and J are TRBV5-8 and TRBJ1-5; D may be TRBD1 (6 bases). Germline CDR1 is SGHTS and CDR2 is YDEGEE. The CDR3 extends over 16 amino acids. Trimming took off 1 base at V and 1 base at J, with 12 bases between the two ends. The CDR3 loop is CASSLRAGASNQPQHF. CDR3 in DNA: TGTGCCAGCAGCTTGCGGGCAGGGGCCAGCAATCAGCCCCAGCATTTT.

J is TRBJ2-7 and V is TRBV7-6; 9 bases are shared with TRBD1. CDR3 length: 14 residues. V trimming: 4 bases; J trimming: 5 bases; junction bases outside the gene matches: 6. Germline V gene data show CDR1 as SGHVS and CDR2 as FNYEAQ. CDR3 amino acids: CASSSRTGDHEQYF. CDR3 nucleotides: TGTGCCAGCAGCTCCCGGACAGGGGACCACGAGCAGTACTTC.

The chain joins TRBV15 to TRBJ1-1; D not resolved. The CDR3 runs to 13 residues. V lost 1 base and J lost 3, with 6 bases in between. Germline loops: CDR1 LNHNV, CDR2 YYDKDF (reference sequence). CDR3 sequence: CATSRGVDTEAFF. DNA for the CDR3: TGTGCCACCAGCAGAGGGGTGGACACTGAAGCTTTCTTT.

The rearrangement uses TRBV18 and TRBJ2-1; D possibly corresponds to TRBD2 (5 bases). Germline V gene sequence: CDR1 KGHSH, CDR2 LQKENI. The CDR3 is 17 residues long. Trimming left V 2 bases short and J 4 bases short, with 18 bases between. CDR3 sequence reads: CASSPNPGPGGYNEQFF. The CDR3 coding sequence is TGTGCCAGCTCACCAAACCCGGGCCCCGGCGGGTACAATGAGCAGTTCTTC.

The chain uses TRBV6-6 and TRBJ2-7, with 11 bases lining up with TRBD2. V lost 6 bases and J lost 6; bases outside the gene matches: 10. The germline gives CDR1 MNHNY, CDR2 SVGAGI (reference sequence). CDR3 length: 15 amino acids. CDR3 region: CASRGLAEEPREQYF. DNA for the CDR3: TGTGCCAGCAGGGGACTAGCGGAGGAGCCCCGCGAGCAGTACTTC.

This clone was observed a single time. The V gene is TRBV4-3, the J gene TRBJ2-3; the D call may be TRBD1 or TRBD2 (6 bases each). CDR1 LGHNA and CDR2 YSLEER come from the germline V gene. The V end was cut by 3 bases, the J end by 11 bases, with 12 bases between. This CDR3 has 12 amino acids. The CDR3 protein is CASSHRGQGQYF. DNA for the CDR3: TGCGCCAGCAGCCACCGGGGGCAAGGGCAGTATTTT.

The V call is TRBV2, the J call TRBJ1-2, with D perhaps matching TRBD1 (5 bases). Germline CDR1 and CDR2: SNHLY and FYNNEI. V was pared by 2 bases and J by 9 bases, with 13 bases between. This CDR3 has 13 amino acids. The CDR3 here is CASSEMGEKRYTF. CDR3 coding DNA: TGTGCCAGCAGTGAAATGGGGGAAAAACGCTACACCTTC.

A note on this clone: The sample holds other DNA sequences that translate to the same CDR3. V and J are TRBV9 and TRBJ2-1; 9 bases line up with TRBD2. CDR3 size: 15 residues. V dropped 0 bases and J dropped 6; count of bases not matched to a gene: 4. Per germline, CDR1 SGDLS and CDR2 YYNGEE. The CDR3 DNA reads TGTGCCAGCAGCGTAGGGGCTAGCGGGACCAATGAGCAGTTCTTC. Translation: CASSVGASGTNEQFF.

V gene TRBV28 combines with J gene TRBJ2-7; D might be TRBD2 (5 bases). V lost 4 bases to trimming and J lost 0 bases, with 16 bases between them. The length of the CDR3 is 16 residues. CDR1 and CDR2 from the germline V gene are MDHEN and SYDVKM. CDR3: CASSSWTSYPSYEQYF. The CDR3 region has the DNA TGTGCCAGCAGTTCCTGGACTTCCTATCCCTCCTACGAGCAGTACTTC.

In regard to this clone: The sample holds other DNA sequences that translate to the same CDR3. The chain recombines TRBV27 with TRBJ2-7; possibly TRBD1 or TRBD2 for D (6 bases each). Trimming removed 2 bases at V and 6 bases at J, with 8 bases between. This CDR3 is built from 12 residues. The germline V gene has CDR1 MNHEY and CDR2 SMNVEV (reference sequence). This CDR3 reads CASSLTGAEQYF. The DNA of the CDR3 is TGTGCCAGCAGTTTAACGGGGGCCGAGCAGTACTTC.

This chain links TRBV7-2 with TRBJ1-4, with D uncertain. V lost 1 base to trimming and J lost 8 bases, with 14 bases between them. The CDR3 sequence is 15 residues long. CDR1 and CDR2 from the germline V gene are SGHTA and FQGNSA. The CDR3 spells CASSLVVAWEEKLFF. As DNA, the CDR3 is TGTGCCAGCAGCTTAGTCGTGGCCTGGGAAGAAAAACTGTTTTTT.